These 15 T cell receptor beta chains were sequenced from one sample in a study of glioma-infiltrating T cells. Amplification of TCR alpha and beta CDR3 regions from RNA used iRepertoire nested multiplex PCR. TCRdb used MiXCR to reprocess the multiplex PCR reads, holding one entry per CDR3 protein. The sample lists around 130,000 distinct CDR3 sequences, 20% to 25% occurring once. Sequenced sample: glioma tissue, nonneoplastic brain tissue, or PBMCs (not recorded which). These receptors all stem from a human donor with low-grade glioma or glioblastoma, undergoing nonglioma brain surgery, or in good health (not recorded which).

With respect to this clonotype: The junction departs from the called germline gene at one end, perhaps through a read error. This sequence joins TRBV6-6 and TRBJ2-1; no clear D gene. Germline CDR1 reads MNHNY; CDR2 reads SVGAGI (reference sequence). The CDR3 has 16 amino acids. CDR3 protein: CASSYSIQSSCNEQFF. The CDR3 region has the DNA TGTGCCAGCAGTTACTCCATCCAGAGCTCCTGCAATGAGCAGTTCTTC.

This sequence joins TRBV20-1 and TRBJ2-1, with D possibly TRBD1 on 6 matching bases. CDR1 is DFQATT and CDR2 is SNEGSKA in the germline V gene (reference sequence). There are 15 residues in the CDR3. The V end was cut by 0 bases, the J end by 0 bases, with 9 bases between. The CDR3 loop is CSARDGGISYNEQFF. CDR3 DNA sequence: TGCAGTGCTAGAGATGGGGGCATCTCCTACAATGAGCAGTTCTTC.

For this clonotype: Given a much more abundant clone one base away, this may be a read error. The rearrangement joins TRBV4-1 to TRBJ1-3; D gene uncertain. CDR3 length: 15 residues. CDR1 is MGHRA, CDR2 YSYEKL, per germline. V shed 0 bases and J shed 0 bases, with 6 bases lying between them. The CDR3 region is CASSQERISGNTIYF. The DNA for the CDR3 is TGCGCCAGCAGCCAAGAACGGATCTCTGGAAACACCATATATTTT.

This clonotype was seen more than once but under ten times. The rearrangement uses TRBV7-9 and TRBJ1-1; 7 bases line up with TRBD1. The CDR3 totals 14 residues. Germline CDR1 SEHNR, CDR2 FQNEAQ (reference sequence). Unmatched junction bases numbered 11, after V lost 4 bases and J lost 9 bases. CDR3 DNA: TGTGCCAGCAGCTCCGGACAGGAAACAACAAAAGCTTTCTTT. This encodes CASSSGQETTKAFF.

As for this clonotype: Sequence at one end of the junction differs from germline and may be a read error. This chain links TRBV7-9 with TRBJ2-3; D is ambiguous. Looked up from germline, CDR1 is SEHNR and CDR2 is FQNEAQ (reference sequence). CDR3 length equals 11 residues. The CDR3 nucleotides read TGCGCCAGCAGCTTAGCCAATACGCAGTATTTT. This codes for CASSLANTQYF.

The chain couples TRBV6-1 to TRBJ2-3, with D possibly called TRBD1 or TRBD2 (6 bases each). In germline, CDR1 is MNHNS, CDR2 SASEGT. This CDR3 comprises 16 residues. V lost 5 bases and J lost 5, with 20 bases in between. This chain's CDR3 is CASSLPRGLRVDTQYF. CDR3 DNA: TGTGCCAGCAGTCTCCCTCGGGGGCTTCGGGTAGATACGCAGTATTTT.

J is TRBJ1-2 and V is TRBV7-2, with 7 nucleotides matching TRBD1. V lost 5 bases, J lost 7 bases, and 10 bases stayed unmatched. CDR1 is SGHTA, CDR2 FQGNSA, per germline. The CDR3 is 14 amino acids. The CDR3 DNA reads TGTGCCAGCAGCGGCAGGGGGAAGGACTGTGGCTACACCTTC. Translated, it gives CASSGRGKDCGYTF.

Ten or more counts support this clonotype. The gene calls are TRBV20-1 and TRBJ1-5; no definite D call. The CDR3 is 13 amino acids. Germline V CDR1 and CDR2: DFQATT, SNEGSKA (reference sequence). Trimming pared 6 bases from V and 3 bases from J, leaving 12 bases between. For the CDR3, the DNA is TGCAGTGCCACAACTCGGGCCAATCAGCCCCAGCATTTT. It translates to CSATTRANQPQHF.

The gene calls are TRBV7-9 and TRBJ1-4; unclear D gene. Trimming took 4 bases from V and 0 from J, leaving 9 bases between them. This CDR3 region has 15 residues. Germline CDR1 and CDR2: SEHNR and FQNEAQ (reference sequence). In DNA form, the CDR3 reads TGTGCCAGCAGCTCCTATGAGACAACTAATGAAAAACTGTTTTTT. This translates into CASSSYETTNEKLFF.

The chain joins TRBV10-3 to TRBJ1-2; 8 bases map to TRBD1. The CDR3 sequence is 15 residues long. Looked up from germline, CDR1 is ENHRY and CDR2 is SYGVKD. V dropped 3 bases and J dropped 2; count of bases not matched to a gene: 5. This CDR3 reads CAISDGQGRNYGYTF. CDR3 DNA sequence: TGTGCCATCAGTGATGGACAGGGAAGAAACTATGGCTACACCTTC.

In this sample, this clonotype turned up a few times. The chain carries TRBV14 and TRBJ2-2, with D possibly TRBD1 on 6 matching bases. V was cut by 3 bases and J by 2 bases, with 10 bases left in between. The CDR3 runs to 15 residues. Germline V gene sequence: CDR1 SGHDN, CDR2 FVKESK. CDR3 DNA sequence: TGTGCCAGCAGCCAGCAGGGGCTTAACACCGGGGAGCTGTTTTTT. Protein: CASSQQGLNTGELFF. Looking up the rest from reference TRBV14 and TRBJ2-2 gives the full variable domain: EAGVTQFPSHSVIEKGQTVTLRCDPISGHDNLYWYRRVMGKEIKFLLHFVKESKQDESGMPNNRFLAERTGGTYSTLKVQPAELEDSGVYFCASSQQGLNTGELFFGEGSRLTVL.

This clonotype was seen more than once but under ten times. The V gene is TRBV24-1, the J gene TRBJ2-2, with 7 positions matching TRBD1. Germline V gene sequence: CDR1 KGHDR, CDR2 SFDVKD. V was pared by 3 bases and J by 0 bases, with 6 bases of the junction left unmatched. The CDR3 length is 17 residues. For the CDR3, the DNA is TGTGCCACCAGTGATAGGGACAGATTTACGAACACCGGGGAGCTGTTTTTT. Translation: CATSDRDRFTNTGELFF.

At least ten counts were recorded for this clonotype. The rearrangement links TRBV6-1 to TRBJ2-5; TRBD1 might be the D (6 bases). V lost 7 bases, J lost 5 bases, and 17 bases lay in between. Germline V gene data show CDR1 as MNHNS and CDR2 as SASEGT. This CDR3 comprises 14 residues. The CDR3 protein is CASTRGPVGETQYF. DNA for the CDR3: TGTGCCAGCACCAGGGGACCCGTGGGGGAGACCCAGTACTTC.

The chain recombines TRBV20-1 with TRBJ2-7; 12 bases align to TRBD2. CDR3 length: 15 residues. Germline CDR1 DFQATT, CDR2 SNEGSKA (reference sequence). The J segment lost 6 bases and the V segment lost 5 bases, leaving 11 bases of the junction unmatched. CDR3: CSAWLGLAGPIEQYV. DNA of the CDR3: TGCAGTGCTTGGCTAGGACTAGCGGGGCCCATCGAGCAGTACGTC.

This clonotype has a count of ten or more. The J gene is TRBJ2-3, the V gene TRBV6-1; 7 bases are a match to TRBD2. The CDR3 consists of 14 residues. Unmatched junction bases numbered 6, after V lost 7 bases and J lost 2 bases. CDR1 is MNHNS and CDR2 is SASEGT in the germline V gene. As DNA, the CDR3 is TGTGCCAGCAAACGGGGGGTCTTCACAGATACGCAGTATTTT. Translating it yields CASKRGVFTDTQYF.